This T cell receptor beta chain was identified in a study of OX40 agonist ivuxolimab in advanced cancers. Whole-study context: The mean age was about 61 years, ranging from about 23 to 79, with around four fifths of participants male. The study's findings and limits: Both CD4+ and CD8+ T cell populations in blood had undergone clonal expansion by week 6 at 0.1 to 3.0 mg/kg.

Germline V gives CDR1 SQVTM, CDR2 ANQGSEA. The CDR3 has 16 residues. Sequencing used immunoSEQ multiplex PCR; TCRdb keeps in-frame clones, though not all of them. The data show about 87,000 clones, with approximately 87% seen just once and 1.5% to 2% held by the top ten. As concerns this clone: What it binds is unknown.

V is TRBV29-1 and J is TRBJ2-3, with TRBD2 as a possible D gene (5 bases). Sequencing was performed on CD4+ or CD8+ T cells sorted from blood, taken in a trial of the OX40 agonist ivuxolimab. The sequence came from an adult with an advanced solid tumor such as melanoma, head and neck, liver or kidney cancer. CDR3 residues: CGCSGSVSASTDTQYF. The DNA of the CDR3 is TGCGGCTGCAGCGGTTCCGTGTCCGCTAGCACAGATACGCAGTATTTT.